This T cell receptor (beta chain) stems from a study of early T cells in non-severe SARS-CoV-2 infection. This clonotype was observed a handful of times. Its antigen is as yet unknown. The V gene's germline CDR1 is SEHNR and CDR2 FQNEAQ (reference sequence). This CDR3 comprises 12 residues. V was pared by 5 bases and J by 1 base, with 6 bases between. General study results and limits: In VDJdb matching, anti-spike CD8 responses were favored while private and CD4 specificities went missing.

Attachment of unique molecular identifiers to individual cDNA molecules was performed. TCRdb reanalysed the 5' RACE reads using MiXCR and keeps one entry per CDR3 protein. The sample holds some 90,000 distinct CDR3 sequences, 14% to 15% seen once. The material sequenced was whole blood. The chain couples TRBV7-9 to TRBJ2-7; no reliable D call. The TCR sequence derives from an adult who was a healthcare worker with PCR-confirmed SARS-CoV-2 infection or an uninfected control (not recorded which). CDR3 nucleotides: TGTGCCAGCAGCCAACAATCCTACGAGCAGTACTTC. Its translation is CASSQQSYEQYF.